The 9 T cell receptor beta chains in this list originate from one sample, sequenced in a study of T cell repertoires in cytomegalovirus infection. TCRdb passed the reads through MiXCR, listing each CDR3 protein once. The sample lists 150,000 to 200,000 distinct CDR3 sequences, 15% to 20% occurring once. Material for sequencing was PBMCs. The receptors stem from a human donor in good health (CMV status not recorded). Some clones in this sample may be carry-over from other donors' samples.

The chain employs TRBV10-3 and TRBJ1-1; maybe TRBD1 (5 bases). CDR3 length: 14 residues. The V end lost 11 bases, the J end lost 4 bases, and 20 bases lay between the germline ends. CDR1 and CDR2 from the germline V gene are ENHRY and SYGVKD. In DNA form, the CDR3 reads TGTGCCTCGGGGTCCCAAACCGGGGGCACTGAAGCTTTCTTT. Its protein is CASGSQTGGTEAFF.

This clonotype was detected only a few times. The rearrangement links TRBV5-1 to TRBJ2-7; D uncertain. Trimming took off 1 base at V and 0 bases at J, with 8 bases between the two ends. Per the germline V gene, CDR1 is SGHRS and CDR2 is YFSETQ. This CDR3 region has 14 residues. The CDR3 sequence: CASSLLDTSYEQYF. CDR3 nucleotide sequence: TGCGCCAGCAGCTTGCTCGACACCTCCTACGAGCAGTACTTC.

The CDR3 sequence is CASSRRGQQYEQYF. CDR3 DNA: TGCGCCAGCAGCAGACGAGGACAGCAATACGAGCAGTACTTC. V and J are TRBV5-1 and TRBJ2-7, with a tentative D call TRBD1 (6 bases). V was clipped by 4 bases and J by 4 bases, with 15 bases between them. The CDR3 runs to 14 residues. CDR1 SGHRS and CDR2 YFSETQ come from the germline V gene.

The rearrangement uses TRBV6-2 or TRBV6-3 and TRBJ2-1; D uncertain. The CDR3 totals 11 residues. Per the germline V gene, CDR1 is MNHEY and CDR2 is SVGEGT. V lost 2 bases and J 9 bases, leaving 5 bases between the germline ends. The CDR3 DNA reads as TGTGCCAGCAGTTACGGGCGTGAGCAGTTCTTC. This gives the protein CASSYGREQFF.

The chain is built from TRBV7-9 and TRBJ1-2, with D unclear. Trimming shortened V by 1 base and J by 11 bases, and 20 bases separated the two germline ends. This CDR3 is 15 amino acids long. Germline lookup yields CDR1 SEHNR and CDR2 FQNEAQ (reference sequence). The CDR3 spells CASSLGGAPGGVYTF. DNA of the CDR3: TGTGCCAGCAGCTTAGGAGGCGCGCCAGGTGGGGTTTACACCTTC. Full variable domain (outside the CDR3, taken from reference TRBV7-9 and TRBJ1-2): DTGVSQNPRHKITKRGQNVTFRCDPISEHNRLYWYRQTLGQGPEFLTYFQNEAQLEKSRLLSDRFSAERPKGSFSTLEIQRTEQGDSAMYLCASSLGGAPGGVYTFGSGTRLTVV.

As concerns this clonotype: Just one base apart from a much larger clone, this may be a read error. The J gene is TRBJ2-5, the V gene TRBV11-2; 8 positions agree with TRBD1. Germline V gene sequence: CDR1 SGHAT, CDR2 FQNNGV. CDR3 length: 15 residues. The CDR3 spells CASSLERTGLTFGNF. The CDR3 region has the DNA TGTGCCAGCAGCTTAGAAAGGACAGGGCTGACTTTTGGAAACTTC.

V gene TRBV15 combines with J gene TRBJ2-1; weak D call: TRBD1 (6 bases). Germline V gives CDR1 LNHNV, CDR2 YYDKDF (reference sequence). V was clipped by 3 bases and J by 4 bases, with 16 bases between them. This CDR3 has 16 amino acids. In DNA form, the CDR3 reads TGTGCCACCAGCAGGGGAGACAGGCTACAATACAATGAGCAGTTCTTC. Protein: CATSRGDRLQYNEQFF.

The sample holds a few counts of this clonotype. The chain has TRBV19 and TRBJ2-1; D possibly corresponds to TRBD2 (6 bases). The CDR3 extends over 14 amino acids. Germline-derived CDR1 and CDR2 are LNHDA and SQIVND (reference sequence). V dropped 5 bases and J dropped 6 bases, with 14 bases sitting between them. The DNA of the CDR3 is TGTGCCAGTAGTTCGGGGGAGGTCTTCAATGAGCAGTTCTTC. Its protein product is CASSSGEVFNEQFF.

This clonotype occurred many times. V is TRBV7-6 and J is TRBJ2-6, with TRBD1 matching 7 bases. Germline values: CDR1 SGHVS, CDR2 FNYEAQ. The CDR3 totals 19 residues. V shed 4 bases and J 0 bases; nucleotides not matched to a gene: 12. The CDR3 sequence is CASSSTAGGTYSGANVLTF. The CDR3 DNA follows: TGTGCCAGCAGCTCAACTGCAGGGGGAACCTACTCTGGGGCCAACGTCCTGACTTTC.